This section outlines one TCR beta chain sequence together with its context. The data derive from a study of T cell changes during pregnancy in multiple sclerosis. Deletions cut 0 bases from V and 10 bases from J, with 15 bases between. CDR3 length: 14 residues. CDR1 is SGHTA and CDR2 is FQGNSA in the germline V gene. Sequencing used immunoSEQ multiplex PCR; TCRdb keeps in-frame clones, though not all of them. Counted here are about 110,000 clones, around 92% occurring once; the ten biggest clones make up approximately 1.5%. The source material was peripheral blood, sampled after pregnancy. This clonotype was obtained from a female donor with multiple sclerosis, enrolled in a pregnancy study. V usage is TRBV7-2 and J usage is TRBJ2-5, with D possibly TRBD2 on 6 matching bases. The CDR3 reads CASSLAGGFRDQYF. CDR3 sequence (DNA): TGTGCCAGCAGCTTAGCGGGGGGTTTTCGGGACCAGTACTTC.